The 15 T cell receptor beta chains reported below all come from one sample, sequenced in a study of blood T cell repertoires in COVID-19. TCRdb's copy holds only in-frame clones and misses some; the assay was immunoSEQ multiplex PCR. The data hold over 300,000 clones, with around nine tenths observed a single time. The specimen was PBMCs or T cells enriched from blood (not recorded which). The source is a woman aged 40 to 55 who had recovered from COVID-19.

The chain recombines TRBV2 with TRBJ2-5; D is perhaps TRBD1 (5 bases). Per the germline V gene, CDR1 is SNHLY and CDR2 is FYNNEI. V was trimmed by 8 bases and J by 4 bases, leaving 14 bases between them. The CDR3 totals 13 residues. The DNA for the CDR3 is TGTGCCAGCGCAGGGTCCAAGCGAGAGACCCAGTACTTC. Protein product: CASAGSKRETQYF.

The gene calls are TRBV2 and TRBJ1-3; TRBD1 is a possible D gene (6 bases). V lost 6 bases to trimming and J lost 4 bases, with 10 bases between them. The CDR3 runs 13 residues. Looked up from germline, CDR1 is SNHLY and CDR2 is FYNNEI. CDR3 sequence (DNA): TGTGCCAGCAGCTCCGGGACAGGAAACACCATATATTTT. The encoded protein is CASSSGTGNTIYF.

About this clone itself: Its ends do not fully match the called genes, so a read error is possible. V gene TRBV7-7 combines with J gene TRBJ2-3; 11 positions agree with TRBD2. This CDR3 region has 15 residues. Per the germline V gene, CDR1 is SSHAT and CDR2 is FNYEAQ (reference sequence). The CDR3 coding sequence is TGTGCTAGCAGCTTACTAGCGGGGGGCACAGATACGCAGTATTTT. Amino acids: CASSLLAGGTDTQYF.

This chain uses TRBV7-6 with TRBJ1-1; D is undetermined. The CDR3 is 19 residues long. Per germline, CDR1 SGHVS and CDR2 FNYEAQ. V lost 2 bases and J lost 3, with 25 bases in between. The chain's CDR3 is CASSLYFRTTGGGDTEAFF. CDR3 DNA: TGTGCCAGCAGCTTATACTTCCGAACTACGGGCGGAGGAGACACTGAAGCTTTCTTT.

V is TRBV28 and J is TRBJ1-5, with D perhaps TRBD1 (5 bases). V lost 7 bases and J lost 1, with 11 bases in between. The CDR3 sequence is 14 residues long. The germline CDR1 and CDR2 sequences are MDHEN and SYDVKM. Here the CDR3 reads CASIPGGSNQPQHF. CDR3 DNA sequence: TGTGCCAGCATCCCCGGGGGGAGCAATCAGCCCCAGCATTTT.

This chain links TRBV7-2 with TRBJ1-1; 11 bases align to TRBD1. This CDR3 has 16 residues. V gave up 5 bases and J gave up 8 bases; unmatched junction bases: 13. CDR1 SGHTA and CDR2 FQGNSA come from the germline V gene. CDR3 in amino acids: CASSSDRDRGALEAFF. DNA of the CDR3: TGTGCCAGCAGCAGCGACCGGGACAGGGGGGCTCTGGAAGCTTTCTTT.

The gene calls are TRBV12-5 and TRBJ2-3, with unresolved D. Per germline, CDR1 LGHNT and CDR2 FRNRAP. V dropped 5 bases and J dropped 0 bases, with 6 bases sitting between them. This CDR3 spans 13 amino acids. Here the CDR3 DNA reads TGTGCTAGTGGTAAATCTAGCACAGATACGCAGTATTTT. Translated: CASGKSSTDTQYF.

V is TRBV7-9 and J is TRBJ1-2; TRBD1 matches 11 bases. CDR1 and CDR2 (germline): SEHNR, FQNEAQ (reference sequence). There are 15 residues in the CDR3. Germline trimming cut 1 base from V and 4 bases from J; bases unmatched to any gene: 2. CDR3 nucleotides: TGTGCCAGCAGCTTAGGGACAGGGGGCGGCTATGGCTACACCTTC. It specifies CASSLGTGGGYGYTF.

The rearrangement links TRBV2 to TRBJ1-5; 8 nucleotides line up with TRBD1. Trimming took 8 bases from V and 2 from J; bases not matched to a gene: 5. CDR3 length: 14 amino acids. Germline CDR1 SNHLY, CDR2 FYNNEI. The CDR3 is CASHGQGGNQPQHF. CDR3 coding DNA: TGTGCCAGCCACGGACAGGGAGGCAATCAGCCCCAGCATTTT.

The chain combines TRBV6-5 with TRBJ2-3; 9 bases align to TRBD2. Losses at the gene ends were 6 bases for V and 10 bases for J; bases not matched to a gene: 5. There are 12 residues in the CDR3. CDR1 and CDR2 (germline): MNHEY, SVGAGI. This CDR3 is CASRGLAPSQYF. For the CDR3, the DNA is TGTGCCAGCAGGGGACTAGCCCCCTCGCAGTATTTT.

The chain carries TRBV7-9 and TRBJ2-2, with a weak D call TRBD1 (6 bases). Germline V gives CDR1 SEHNR, CDR2 FQNEAQ (reference sequence). Trimming shortened V by 3 bases and J by 6 bases, and 11 bases separated the two germline ends. The length of the CDR3 is 14 residues. DNA for the CDR3: TGTGCCAGCAGCTTCATTCCAGGGGCCGGGGAGCTGTTTTTT. Its translation: CASSFIPGAGELFF.

The chain couples TRBV4-3 to TRBJ2-1; 13 bases agree with TRBD2. The germline gives CDR1 LGHNA, CDR2 YSLEER. Trimming cost V 0 bases and J 10 bases; bases outside gene matches: 3. The CDR3 is 15 residues long. The CDR3 is CASSQDGLAGEEQFF. DNA for the CDR3: TGCGCCAGCAGCCAAGATGGACTAGCGGGGGAAGAGCAGTTCTTC.

This clone has a single count. The CDR3 DNA reads TGTGCCAGTAGTACTCGGGACAGGGGTAGGGGGGAAAAACTGTTTTTT. Translated, it gives CASSTRDRGRGEKLFF. V gene TRBV19 combines with J gene TRBJ1-4, with 10 bases that match TRBD1. This CDR3 comprises 16 residues. Per germline, CDR1 LNHDA and CDR2 SQIVND (reference sequence). After removal of 4 bases from V and 8 bases from J, the junction contained 10 bases not matched to a gene.

The chain uses TRBV7-9 and TRBJ2-1, with 12 bases identical to TRBD2. V shed 5 bases and J 7 bases; nucleotides not matched to a gene: 9. From germline, CDR1 is SEHNR and CDR2 FQNEAQ (reference sequence). The CDR3 spans 16 residues. CDR3 residues: CASSPQTGLAGNEQFF. The CDR3, as DNA: TGTGCCAGCAGCCCACAAACCGGACTAGCGGGGAATGAGCAGTTCTTC.

The chain recombines TRBV29-1 with TRBJ2-3, with 7 nucleotides matching TRBD2. The CDR3 runs to 15 residues. After removal of 1 base from V and 0 bases from J, the junction contained 4 bases not matched to a gene. Germline loops: CDR1 SQVTM, CDR2 ANQGSEA. The DNA of the CDR3 is TGCAGCGTTGAAGGGGACGGGGGGAGCACAGATACGCAGTATTTT. Protein product: CSVEGDGGSTDTQYF.